This is a list of T cell receptor beta chains from one sample in a study of T cell responses to AZD1222 COVID-19 vaccine. TCRdb's copy holds only in-frame clones and misses some; the assay was immunoSEQ multiplex PCR. This sample carries around 130,000 clones, 75% to 95% of them seen once, and the ten largest clones take approximately 2%. The starting material was peripheral blood, obtained 28 days after the second AZD1222 dose. The receptors here all came from an adult who received the AZD1222 COVID-19 vaccine. Each CDR3 is given with its conserved first and last residue. A D gene is named only where the DNA matches it firmly. Clone size, where shown, is once, few, many, or a class for clones that have expanded.

clone_size d_call j_call v_call cdr3_nt cdr3_aa
- - TRBJ2-5 TRBV6-5 TGTGCCAGCAGATCCCTGGGGGAGACCCAGTACTTC CASRSLGETQYF
- - TRBJ1-1 TRBV7-3 TGTGCCAGCAGGTCGAGTCCCGGGGGCGGAACTTTCTTT CASRSSPGGGTFF
- TRBD2 TRBJ2-2 TRBV19 TGTGCCAGTAGTAGCGAACTAGCGGGGGTAGGCGGGGAGCTGTTTTTT CASSSELAGVGGELFF
few - TRBJ1-1 TRBV6-6 TGTGCCAGCAGGTTCGGACAGAGCGCTGAAGCTTTCTTT CASRFGQSAEAFF
- TRBD2 TRBJ2-7 TRBV18 TGTGCCAGCTCACCCCTTTCGGGGGGAGAGGAGCAGTACTTC CASSPLSGGEEQYF
- - TRBJ1-6 TRBV6-5 TGTGCCAGCAGTTACTCACGAGCGCCCTGGAATTCACCCCTCCACTTT CASSYSRAPWNSPLHF
- - TRBJ2-5 TRBV6-8 TGTGCCAGCCACTCAGGGGTCGAGACCCAGTACTTC CASHSGVETQYF
few - TRBJ1-3 TRBV7-2 TGTGCCAGCAGCTTAGACGAGGGAAACACCATATATTTT CASSLDEGNTIYF
once - TRBJ2-1 TRBV28 TGTGCCAGCAGGAGTGTTCTGTCTGAGCAGTTCTTC CASRSVLSEQFF
once - TRBJ2-1 TRBV6-5 TGTGCCAGCAGCCCGGGCCATGAGCAGTTCTTC CASSPGHEQFF
- TRBD1 TRBJ1-2 TRBV5-4 TGTGCCAGCAGCAACGACAGGGGGTATGGCTACACCTTC CASSNDRGYGYTF
few - TRBJ2-7 TRBV2 TGTGCCAGCAGGGAGACAGGAGACTCCTACGAGCAGTACTTC CASRETGDSYEQYF
- - TRBJ1-1 TRBV29-1 TGCAGCGTTGAAGATCCTGGGACAAACACTGAAGCTTTCTTT CSVEDPGTNTEAFF
- TRBD2 TRBJ2-5 TRBV12-5 TGTGCTAGTGGTTTGCCCCCCGGCCGGGCTAGCGGACGGGTAGAGACCCAGTACTTC CASGLPPGRASGRVETQYF
- - TRBJ2-2 TRBV30 TGTGCCTGGAGTCTGACACCCGGGGAGCTGTTTTTT CAWSLTPGELFF
- - TRBJ1-2 TRBV6-5 TGTGCCAGCAGTTACCGTCGGTTATCTAACTATGGCTACACCTTC CASSYRRLSNYGYTF
- TRBD1 TRBJ1-6 TRBV7-6 TGTGCCAGCAGCCCAGAACCGGGACAGCTAAATTCACCCCTCCACTTT CASSPEPGQLNSPLHF